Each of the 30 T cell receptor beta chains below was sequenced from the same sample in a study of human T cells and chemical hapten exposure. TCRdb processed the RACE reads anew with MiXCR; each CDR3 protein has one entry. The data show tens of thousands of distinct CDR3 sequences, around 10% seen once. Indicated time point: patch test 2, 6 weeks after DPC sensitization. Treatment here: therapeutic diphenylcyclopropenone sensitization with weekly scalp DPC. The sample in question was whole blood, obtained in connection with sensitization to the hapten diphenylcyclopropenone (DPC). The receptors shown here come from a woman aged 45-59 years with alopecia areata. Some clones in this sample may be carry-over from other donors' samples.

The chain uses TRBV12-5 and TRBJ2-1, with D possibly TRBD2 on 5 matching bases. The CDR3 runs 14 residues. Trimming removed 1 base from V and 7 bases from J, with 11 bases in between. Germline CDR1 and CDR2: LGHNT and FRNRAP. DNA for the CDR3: TGTGCTAGTGGTTTGGAACGGGAATGGAATGAGCAGTTCTTC. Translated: CASGLEREWNEQFF. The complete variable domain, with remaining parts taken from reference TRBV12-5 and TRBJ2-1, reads DARVTQTPRHKVTEMGQEVTMRCQPILGHNTVFWYRQTMMQGLELLAYFRNRAPLDDSGMPKDRFSAEMPDATLATLKIQPSEPRDSAVYFCASGLEREWNEQFFGPGTRLTVL.

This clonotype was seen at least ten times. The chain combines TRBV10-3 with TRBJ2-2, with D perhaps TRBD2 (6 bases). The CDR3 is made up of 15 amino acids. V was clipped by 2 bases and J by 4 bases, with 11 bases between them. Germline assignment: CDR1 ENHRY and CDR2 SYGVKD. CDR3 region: CAISEKEGVTGELFF. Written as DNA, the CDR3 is TGTGCCATCAGTGAGAAGGAGGGAGTCACCGGGGAGCTGTTTTTT.

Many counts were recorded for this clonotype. DNA of the CDR3: TGTGCCACCAGCAGGGGACAGGGTGAGACCCAGTACTTC. Translated: CATSRGQGETQYF. The J gene is TRBJ2-5, the V gene TRBV15; 9 bases agree with TRBD1. Germline CDR1 LNHNV, CDR2 YYDKDF (reference sequence). The CDR3 consists of 13 residues. The J segment lost 5 bases and the V segment lost 3 bases, leaving 1 base of the junction unmatched.

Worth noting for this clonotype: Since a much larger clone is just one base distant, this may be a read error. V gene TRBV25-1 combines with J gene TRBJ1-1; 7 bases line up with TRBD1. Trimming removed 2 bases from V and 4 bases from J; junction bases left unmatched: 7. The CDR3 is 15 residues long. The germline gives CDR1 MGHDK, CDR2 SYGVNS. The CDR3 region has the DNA TGTGCCAGCAGTGAAGCCGAGACAGGGACCACTGAAGCTTTCTTT. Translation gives CASSEAETGTTEAFF.

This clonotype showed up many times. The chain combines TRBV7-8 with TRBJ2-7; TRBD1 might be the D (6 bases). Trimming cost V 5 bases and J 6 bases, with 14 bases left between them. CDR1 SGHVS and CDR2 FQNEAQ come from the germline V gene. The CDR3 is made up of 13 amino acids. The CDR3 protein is CASSSSTGTEQYF. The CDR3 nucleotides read TGTGCCAGCAGCAGCTCCACAGGGACCGAGCAGTACTTC.

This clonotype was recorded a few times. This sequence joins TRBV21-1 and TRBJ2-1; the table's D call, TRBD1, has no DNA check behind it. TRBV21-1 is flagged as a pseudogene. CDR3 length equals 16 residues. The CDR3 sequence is CASSPQGQGAFNEQFF. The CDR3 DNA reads TGTGCCAGCAGCCCCCAGGGACAGGGGGCTTTCAATGAGCAGTTCTTC.

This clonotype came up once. The CDR3 nucleotides are TGCGCCAGCAGCTTCGATAATTCACCCCTCCACTTT. Amino acid sequence: CASSFDNSPLHF. The chain employs TRBV5-1 and TRBJ1-6; D gene ambiguous. The germline gives CDR1 SGHRS, CDR2 YFSETQ. V was cut by 2 bases and J by 5 bases, with 2 bases left in between. The CDR3 spans 12 residues.

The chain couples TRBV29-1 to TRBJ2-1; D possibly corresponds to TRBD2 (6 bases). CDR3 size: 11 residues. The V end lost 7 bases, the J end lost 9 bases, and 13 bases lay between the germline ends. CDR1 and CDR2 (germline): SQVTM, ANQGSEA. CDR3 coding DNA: TGCAGCGCCATGACCGGGGGTGAGCAGTTCTTC. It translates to CSAMTGGEQFF.

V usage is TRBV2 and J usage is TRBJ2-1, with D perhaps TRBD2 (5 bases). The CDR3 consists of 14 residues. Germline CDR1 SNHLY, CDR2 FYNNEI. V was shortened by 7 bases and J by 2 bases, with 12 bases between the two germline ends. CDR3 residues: CASKIRGTYNEQFF. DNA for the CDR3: TGTGCCAGCAAGATTAGAGGGACCTACAATGAGCAGTTCTTC.

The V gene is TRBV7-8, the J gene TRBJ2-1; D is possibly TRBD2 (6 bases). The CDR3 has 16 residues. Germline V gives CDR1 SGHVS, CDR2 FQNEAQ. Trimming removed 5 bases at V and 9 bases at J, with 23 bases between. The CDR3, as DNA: TGTGCCAGCAGCCCGGGGGTGCTAGGGGAGTTCAGTGAGCAGTTCTTC. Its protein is CASSPGVLGEFSEQFF.

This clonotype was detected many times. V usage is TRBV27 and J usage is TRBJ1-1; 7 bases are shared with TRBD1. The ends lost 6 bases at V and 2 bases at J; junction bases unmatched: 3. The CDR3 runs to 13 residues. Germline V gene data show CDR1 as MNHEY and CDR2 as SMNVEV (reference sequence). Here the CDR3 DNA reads TGTGCCAGCAGAGGGACAGATAACACTGAAGCTTTCTTT. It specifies CASRGTDNTEAFF.

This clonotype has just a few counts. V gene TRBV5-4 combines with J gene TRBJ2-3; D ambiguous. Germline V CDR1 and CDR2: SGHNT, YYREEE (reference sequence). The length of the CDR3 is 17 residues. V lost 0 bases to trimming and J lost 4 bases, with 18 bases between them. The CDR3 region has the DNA TGTGCCAGCAGCTTGGCCCGTGGGAACTCACAATCAGATACGCAGTATTTT. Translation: CASSLARGNSQSDTQYF.

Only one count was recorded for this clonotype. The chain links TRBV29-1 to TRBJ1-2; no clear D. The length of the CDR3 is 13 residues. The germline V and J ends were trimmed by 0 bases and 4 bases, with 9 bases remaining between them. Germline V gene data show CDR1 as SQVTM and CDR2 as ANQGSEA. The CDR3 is CSVEEDPVYGYTF. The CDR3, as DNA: TGCAGCGTTGAAGAGGATCCCGTCTATGGCTACACCTTC.

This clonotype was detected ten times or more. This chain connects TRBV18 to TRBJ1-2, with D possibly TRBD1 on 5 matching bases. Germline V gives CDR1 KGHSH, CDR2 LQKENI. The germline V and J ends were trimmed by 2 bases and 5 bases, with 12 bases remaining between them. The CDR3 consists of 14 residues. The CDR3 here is CASSPLGTEYGYTF. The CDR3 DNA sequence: TGTGCCAGCTCACCATTGGGGACGGAGTATGGCTACACCTTC.

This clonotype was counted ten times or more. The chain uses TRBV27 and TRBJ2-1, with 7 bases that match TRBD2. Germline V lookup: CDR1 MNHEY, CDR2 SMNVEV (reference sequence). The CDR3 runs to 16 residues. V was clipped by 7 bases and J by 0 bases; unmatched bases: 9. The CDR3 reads CASTRGRVSSYNEQFF. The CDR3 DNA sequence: TGTGCCAGCACCCGGGGGAGGGTAAGCTCCTACAATGAGCAGTTCTTC.

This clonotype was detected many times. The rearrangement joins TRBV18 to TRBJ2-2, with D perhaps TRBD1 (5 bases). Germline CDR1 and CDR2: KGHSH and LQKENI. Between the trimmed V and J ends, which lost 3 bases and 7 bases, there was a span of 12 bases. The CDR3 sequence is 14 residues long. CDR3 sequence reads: CASSPAGISGELFF. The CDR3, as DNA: TGTGCCAGCTCACCGGCAGGGATCAGCGGGGAGCTGTTTTTT.

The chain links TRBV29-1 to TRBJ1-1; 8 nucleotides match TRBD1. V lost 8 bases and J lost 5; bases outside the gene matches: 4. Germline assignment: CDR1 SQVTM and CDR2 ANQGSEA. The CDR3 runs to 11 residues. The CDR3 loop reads CSTDRGTEAFF. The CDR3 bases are TGCAGCACCGACAGGGGAACTGAAGCTTTCTTT.

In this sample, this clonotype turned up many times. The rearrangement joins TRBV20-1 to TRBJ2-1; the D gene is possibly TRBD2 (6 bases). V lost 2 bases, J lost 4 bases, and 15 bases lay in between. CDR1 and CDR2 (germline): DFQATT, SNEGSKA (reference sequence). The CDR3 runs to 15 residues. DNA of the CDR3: TGCAGTGCTAGACCGATGGGAGGTGGGTACAATGAGCAGTTCTTC. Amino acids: CSARPMGGGYNEQFF.

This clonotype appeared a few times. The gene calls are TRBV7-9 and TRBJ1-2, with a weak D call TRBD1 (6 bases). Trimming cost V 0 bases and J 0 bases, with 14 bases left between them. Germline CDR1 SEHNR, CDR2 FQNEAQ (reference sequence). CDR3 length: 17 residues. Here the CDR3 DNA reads TGTGCCAGCAGCTTAGCCATTATGGGACAAACTAACTATGGCTACACCTTC. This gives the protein CASSLAIMGQTNYGYTF.

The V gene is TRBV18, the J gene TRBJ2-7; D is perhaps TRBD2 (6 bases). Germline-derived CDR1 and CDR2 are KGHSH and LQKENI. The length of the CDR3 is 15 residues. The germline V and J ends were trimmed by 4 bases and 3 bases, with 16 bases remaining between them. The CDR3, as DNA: TGTGCCAGCTCACGACCGCAGGCGGGATTCTACGAGCAGTACTTC. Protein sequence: CASSRPQAGFYEQYF.

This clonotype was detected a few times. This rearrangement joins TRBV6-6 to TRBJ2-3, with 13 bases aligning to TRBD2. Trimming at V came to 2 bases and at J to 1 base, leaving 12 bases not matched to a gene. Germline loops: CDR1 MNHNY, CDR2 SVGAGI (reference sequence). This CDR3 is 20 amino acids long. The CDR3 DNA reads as TGTGCCAGCAGTTACCCGTTAAGGACTAGCGGGGGAGGGGGCACAGATACGCAGTATTTT. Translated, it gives CASSYPLRTSGGGGTDTQYF.

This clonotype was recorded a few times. CDR3 bases: TGCGCCAGCAGCTTGGCCGGGGGTAGCGTAAACACCGGGGAGCTGTTTTTT. Amino acid sequence: CASSLAGGSVNTGELFF. This rearrangement joins TRBV5-1 to TRBJ2-2; the D gene is possibly TRBD2 (6 bases). CDR3 length equals 17 residues. Germline-derived CDR1 and CDR2 are SGHRS and YFSETQ. Trimming removed 0 bases from V and 2 bases from J, with 14 bases in between.

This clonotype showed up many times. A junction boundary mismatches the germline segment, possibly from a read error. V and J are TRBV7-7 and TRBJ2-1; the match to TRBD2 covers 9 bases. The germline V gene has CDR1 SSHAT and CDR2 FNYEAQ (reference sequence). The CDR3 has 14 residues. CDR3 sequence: CASSLAGADNEQFF. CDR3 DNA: TGTGCTAGCAGCTTAGCGGGAGCCGACAATGAGCAGTTCTTC.

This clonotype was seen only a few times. The CDR3 sequence is CSESDLDTQYF. The DNA of the CDR3 is TGCAGCGAATCGGATCTAGATACGCAGTATTTT. The V and J genes are TRBV29-1 and TRBJ2-3, with D unresolved. This CDR3 has 11 residues. Germline CDR1 and CDR2: SQVTM and ANQGSEA. V shed 7 bases and J shed 5 bases, with 10 bases lying between them.

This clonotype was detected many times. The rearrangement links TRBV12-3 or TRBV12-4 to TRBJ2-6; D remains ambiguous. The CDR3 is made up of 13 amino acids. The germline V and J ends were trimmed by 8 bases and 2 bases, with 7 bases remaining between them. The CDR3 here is CASAMPGANVLTF. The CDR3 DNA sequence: TGTGCCAGCGCCATGCCTGGGGCCAACGTCCTGACTTTC.

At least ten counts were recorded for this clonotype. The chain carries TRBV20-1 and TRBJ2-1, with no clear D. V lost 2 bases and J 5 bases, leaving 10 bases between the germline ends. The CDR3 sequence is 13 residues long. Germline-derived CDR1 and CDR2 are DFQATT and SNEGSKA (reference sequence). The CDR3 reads CSARQVAHNEQFF. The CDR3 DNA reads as TGCAGTGCTAGACAAGTTGCCCACAATGAGCAGTTCTTC.

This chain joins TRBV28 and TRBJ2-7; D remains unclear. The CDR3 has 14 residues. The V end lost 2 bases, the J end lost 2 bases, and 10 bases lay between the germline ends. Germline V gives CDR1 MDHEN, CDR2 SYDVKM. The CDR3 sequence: CASSLVGLTYEQYF. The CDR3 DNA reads TGTGCCAGCAGTTTAGTCGGGCTCACCTACGAGCAGTACTTC.

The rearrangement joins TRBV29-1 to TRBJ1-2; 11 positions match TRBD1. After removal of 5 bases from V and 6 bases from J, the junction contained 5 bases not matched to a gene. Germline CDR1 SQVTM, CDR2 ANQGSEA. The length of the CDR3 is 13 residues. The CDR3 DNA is TGCAGCGTTTGGACAGGGGGCGCAGATGGCTACACCTTC. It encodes CSVWTGGADGYTF.

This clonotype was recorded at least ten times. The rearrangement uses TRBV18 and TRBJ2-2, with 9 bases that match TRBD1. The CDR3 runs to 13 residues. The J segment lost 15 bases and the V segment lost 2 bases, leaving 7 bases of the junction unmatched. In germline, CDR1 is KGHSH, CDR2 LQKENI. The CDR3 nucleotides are TGTGCCAGCTCACCAGGAGGACAGGGGAAGATGTTTTTT. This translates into CASSPGGQGKMFF.

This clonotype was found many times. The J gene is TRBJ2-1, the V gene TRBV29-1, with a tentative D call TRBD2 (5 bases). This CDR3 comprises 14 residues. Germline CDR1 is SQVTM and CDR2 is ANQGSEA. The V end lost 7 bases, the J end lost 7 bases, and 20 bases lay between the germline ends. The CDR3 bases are TGCAGCGCCAGAACCGGGCTAGCTGGGAATGAGCAGTTCTTC. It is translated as CSARTGLAGNEQFF.